Sequencing of this T cell receptor (beta chain) was carried out in a study of CD8 T cells in Susac syndrome. The authors reverse transcribed roughly 0.5 to 1 ug RNA with random hexamers. Amplification of TCR beta CDR3 by immunoSEQ multiplex PCR spanned 54 Vbeta and 13 Jbeta. From the immunoSEQ multiplex PCR reads, TCRdb called clonotypes with MiXCR, one entry per CDR3 protein. The sample contains approximately 120,000 distinct CDR3 sequences, around 94% of which appear only once. The TEMRA cells underwent FACS enrichment, while the CD8+ and CD4+ T cells underwent negative isolation. Germline CDR1 SGHRS, CDR2 YFSETQ. V lost 4 bases to trimming and J lost 1 base, with 14 bases between them. The CDR3 covers 15 residues.

The chain is built from TRBV5-1 and TRBJ1-1; D might be TRBD1 (5 bases). This clonotype originated in a human donor in good health. The material sequenced was CD4+ T cells from PBMCs. CDR3 in DNA: TGCGCCAGCAGCAGGAGGGAAGGGGCGAACACTGAAGCTTTCTTT. Its protein is CASSRREGANTEAFF.